The 16 T cell receptor beta chains reported below all come from one sample, sequenced in a study of monozygotic twins with inflammatory bowel disease. From its re-call of the 5' RACE reads, TCRdb lists each CDR3 protein once, without DNA. In total, the table holds around 100,000 distinct CDR3 sequences. Material for sequencing was blood. These receptors originate from a human donor with ulcerative colitis or Crohn's disease, or a healthy co-twin of an affected twin (not recorded which).

The gene calls are TRBV20-1 and TRBJ2-5; TCRdb calls TRBD1, which cannot be checked without DNA. CDR3 size: 11 residues. Germline V gives CDR1 DFQATT, CDR2 SNEGSKA (reference sequence). CDR3 residues: CSPGRGETQYF.

This chain uses TRBV20-1 with TRBJ2-3. The CDR3 spans 14 residues. The germline V gene encodes CDR1 DFQATT and CDR2 SNEGSKA (reference sequence). CDR3 loop: CSARLSWGTDTQYF.

CDR3 loop: CASSLNGDVTYGYTF. The chain employs TRBV12-3 or TRBV12-4 and TRBJ1-2; TCRdb designates TRBD1, a call that cannot be tested without DNA. This CDR3 spans 15 amino acids.

V gene TRBV5-1 combines with J gene TRBJ1-5. The CDR3 loop spans 15 amino acids. Germline loops: CDR1 SGHRS, CDR2 YFSETQ. CDR3 residues: CASSLEGPMVSPQHF.

The chain employs TRBV12-3 or TRBV12-4 and TRBJ2-7. The CDR3 consists of 13 residues. Here the CDR3 reads CASSFGWLDEQYF.

The chain links TRBV18 to TRBJ2-2; TCRdb names TRBD1, which stays unverified in the absence of DNA. There are 18 residues in the CDR3. Germline CDR1 KGHSH, CDR2 LQKENI. The chain's CDR3 is CASSPLKTTGHTSMGLFF.

The chain employs TRBV6-5 and TRBJ2-1; TCRdb outputs TRBD2, but without DNA this stays unchecked. CDR3 length: 16 residues. The V gene's germline CDR1 is MNHEY and CDR2 SVGAGI. The CDR3 reads CASSYMASGGYNEQFF.

This chain connects TRBV4-1 to TRBJ2-7; the D gene TCRdb calls, TRBD2, cannot be checked with no DNA. CDR1 and CDR2 from the germline V gene are MGHRA and YSYEKL. CDR3 length equals 17 residues. This CDR3 is CASSQPTGLAKTYEQYF.

This chain joins TRBV7-2 and TRBJ2-5; the TCRdb call, TRBD1, lacks DNA for checking. Germline CDR1 and CDR2: SGHTA and FQGNSA. This CDR3 spans 13 amino acids. The CDR3 region is CASSLSREETQYF.

This sequence joins TRBV12-3 or TRBV12-4 and TRBJ2-7. The CDR3 totals 14 residues. This CDR3 reads CASSQTGTTYEQYF.

J is TRBJ1-6 and V is TRBV27; the TCRdb call, TRBD1, lacks DNA for checking. CDR1 MNHEY and CDR2 SMNVEV come from the germline V gene (reference sequence). The CDR3 covers 14 residues. The CDR3 reads CASSFHGGASPLHF.

This rearrangement joins TRBV29-1 to TRBJ1-5; TCRdb's D call of TRBD1 is untestable without DNA. Germline V gene sequence: CDR1 SQVTM, CDR2 ANQGSEA. The CDR3 is 13 amino acids. CDR3 loop: CSADAGGGQPQHF.

The chain recombines TRBV7-2 with TRBJ2-5; TCRdb names TRBD1, which stays unverified in the absence of DNA. The CDR3 length is 14 residues. CDR1 and CDR2 from the germline V gene are SGHTA and FQGNSA. This CDR3 reads CASSLVGVRETQYF.

The V and J genes are TRBV5-1 and TRBJ2-5. The germline gives CDR1 SGHRS, CDR2 YFSETQ. CDR3 length equals 15 residues. The CDR3 region is CASSLVRRYQETQYF.

The V gene is TRBV2, the J gene TRBJ2-7; TCRdb proposes TRBD1, but this gene call is untestable without DNA. Germline CDR1 reads SNHLY; CDR2 reads FYNNEI. The CDR3 length is 12 residues. CDR3 loop: CASEQGAVEQYF.

The chain uses TRBV27 and TRBJ1-2. This CDR3 is 13 amino acids long. Germline V gene lookup returns CDR1 MNHEY and CDR2 SMNVEV (reference sequence). CDR3 sequence reads: CASSRRGEEGYTF.